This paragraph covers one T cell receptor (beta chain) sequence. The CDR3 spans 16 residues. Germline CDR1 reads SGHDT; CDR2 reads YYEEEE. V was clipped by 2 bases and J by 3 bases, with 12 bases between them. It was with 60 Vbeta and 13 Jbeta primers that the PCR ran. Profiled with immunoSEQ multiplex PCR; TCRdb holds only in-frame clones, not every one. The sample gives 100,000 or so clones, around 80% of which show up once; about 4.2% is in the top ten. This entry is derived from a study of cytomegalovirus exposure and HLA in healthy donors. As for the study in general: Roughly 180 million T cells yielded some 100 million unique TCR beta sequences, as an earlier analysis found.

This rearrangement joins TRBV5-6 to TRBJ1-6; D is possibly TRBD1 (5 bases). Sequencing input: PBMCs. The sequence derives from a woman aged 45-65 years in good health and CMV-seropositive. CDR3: CASSFTQGNYNSPLHF. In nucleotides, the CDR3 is TGTGCCAGCAGCTTTACCCAGGGTAACTATAATTCACCCCTCCACTTT.